Each of the 5 T cell receptor beta chains below was sequenced from the same sample in a study of CD8+ T cells in alopecia areata. Extraction and reverse transcription of RNA yielded cDNA as the sequencing template. Repertoires were generated with immunoSEQ multiplex PCR, while TCRdb's copy carries only in-frame clones and drops some. The sample includes some 210,000 clones, around 65% of them seen just once. The sample's treatment: oral pan-JAK inhibitor, 5-10 mg twice daily. The sequencing here drew on CD4+ T cells sorted from blood, taken at week 44, from a patient treated with tofacitinib. The receptor source for this set is a human donor with alopecia areata.

Turning to this clone: The identical CDR3 is also encoded by other nucleotide sequences in the sample. The genes are TRBV4-2 and TRBJ2-3; D not certain. There are 14 residues in the CDR3. V lost 0 bases to trimming and J lost 2 bases, with 6 bases between them. Germline assignment: CDR1 LGHNA and CDR2 YNFKEQ. Here the CDR3 DNA reads TGTGCCAGCAGCCAAGACAGATCCACAGATACGCAGTATTTT. It is translated as CASSQDRSTDTQYF.

This chain links TRBV5-6 with TRBJ2-1; 8 nucleotides match TRBD1. V shed 4 bases, J shed 6 bases, and the junction held 12 bases outside the gene matches. From germline, CDR1 is SGHDT and CDR2 YYEEEE. The CDR3 sequence is 16 residues long. CDR3 sequence: CASSLDWSTGANEQFF. Here the CDR3 DNA reads TGTGCCAGCAGCCTGGACTGGTCGACAGGGGCCAATGAGCAGTTCTTC.

V and J are TRBV13 and TRBJ1-4; no reliable D call. Germline lookup yields CDR1 PRHDT and CDR2 FYEKMQ (reference sequence). V lost 8 bases to trimming and J lost 8 bases, with 18 bases between them. The CDR3 is 14 amino acids. CDR3 sequence: CASASRVFGEKLFF. CDR3 DNA: TGTGCCAGCGCTTCTCGGGTTTTCGGGGAAAAACTGTTTTTT.

The gene calls are TRBV29-1 and TRBJ1-2; 7 positions agree with TRBD1. Germline CDR1 reads SQVTM; CDR2 reads ANQGSEA. V shed 5 bases and J 4 bases; nucleotides not matched to a gene: 7. CDR3 length: 13 residues. CDR3 sequence reads: CSVSTGTAYGYTF. The CDR3 DNA reads as TGCAGCGTTTCGACCGGGACAGCCTATGGCTACACCTTC.

As to this clone: Other DNA sequences in the same sample also yield this CDR3. V and J are TRBV7-9 and TRBJ1-2; 8 bases align to TRBD1. Germline-derived CDR1 and CDR2 are SEHNR and FQNEAQ (reference sequence). The junction had 3 bases not matched to a gene; V was cut back by 5 bases and J by 4 bases. This CDR3 has 13 amino acids. The chain's CDR3 is CASSPDRGYGYTF. The CDR3 coding sequence is TGTGCCAGCAGCCCAGACAGGGGCTATGGCTACACCTTC.